This T cell receptor (beta chain) was sequenced for a study of graft-versus-host responses after intestinal transplantation. Looked up from germline, CDR1 is SGDLS and CDR2 is YYNGEE. The CDR3 spans 16 residues. Losses at the gene ends were 0 bases for V and 5 bases for J; bases not matched to a gene: 10. General observations from the study: Peak levels of circulating GvH clones tracked with early post-transplant HvG declines. Patients with graft-donor T cell macrochimerism had high graft-versus-host to host-versus-graft clonal ratios in allografts.

In the case of this clone: Its antigen remains unidentified.

Sequenced by immunoSEQ multiplex PCR; TCRdb stores in-frame clones only, minus some. The profile shows approximately 70,000 clones, roughly 90% of them singletons. Material: unstimulated CD8+ T cells sorted from spleen or lymph node cells, obtained before intestinal transplant. The receptor was isolated from a human donor who received an intestinal transplant. The V and J genes are TRBV9 and TRBJ2-5; 7 positions agree with TRBD2. CDR3 DNA: TGTGCCAGCAGCGTAGAATCTGCGGGAGAGCTGGAGACCCAGTACTTC. Residues: CASSVESAGELETQYF. The whole variable domain, filled in from reference TRBV9 and TRBJ2-5, reads DSGVTQTPKHLITATGQRVTLRCSPRSGDLSVYWYQQSLDQGLQFLIQYYNGEERAKGNILERFSAQQFPDLHSELNLSSLELGDSALYFCASSVESAGELETQYFGPGTRLLVL.